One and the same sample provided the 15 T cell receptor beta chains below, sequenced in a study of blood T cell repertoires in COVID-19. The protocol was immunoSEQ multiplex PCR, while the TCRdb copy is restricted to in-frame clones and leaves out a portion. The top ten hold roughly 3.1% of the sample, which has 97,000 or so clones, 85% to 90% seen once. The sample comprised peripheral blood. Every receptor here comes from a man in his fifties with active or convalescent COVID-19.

For the CDR3, the DNA is TGCGCCAGCAGCCAAGGTCCGGGACAGGGTCATCAGCCCCAGCATTTT. Translating gives CASSQGPGQGHQPQHF. The chain links TRBV4-1 to TRBJ1-5; 9 bases agree with TRBD1. The CDR3 contains 16 residues. Unmatched junction bases numbered 6, after V lost 1 base and J lost 5 bases. CDR1 MGHRA and CDR2 YSYEKL come from the germline V gene.

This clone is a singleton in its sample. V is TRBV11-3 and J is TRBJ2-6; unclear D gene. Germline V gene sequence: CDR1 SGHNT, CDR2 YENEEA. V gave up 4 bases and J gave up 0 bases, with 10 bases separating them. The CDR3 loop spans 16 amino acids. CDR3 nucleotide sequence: TGTGCCAGCAGCTCAGGTTCCAACTCTGGGGCCAACGTCCTGACTTTC. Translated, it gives CASSSGSNSGANVLTF.

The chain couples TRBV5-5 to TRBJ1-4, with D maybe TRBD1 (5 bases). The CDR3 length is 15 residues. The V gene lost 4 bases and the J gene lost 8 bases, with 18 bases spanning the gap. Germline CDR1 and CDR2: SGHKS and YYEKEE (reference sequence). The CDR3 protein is CASSTSGTGGEKLFF. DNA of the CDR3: TGTGCCAGCAGCACCTCCGGGACGGGAGGGGAAAAACTGTTTTTT.

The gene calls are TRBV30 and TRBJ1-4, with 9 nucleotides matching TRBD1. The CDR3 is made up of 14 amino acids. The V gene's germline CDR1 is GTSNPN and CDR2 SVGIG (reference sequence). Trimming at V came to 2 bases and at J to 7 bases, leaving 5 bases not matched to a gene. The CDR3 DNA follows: TGTGCCTGGAGTACAGGGGGCGTTGGTGAAAAACTGTTTTTT. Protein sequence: CAWSTGGVGEKLFF.

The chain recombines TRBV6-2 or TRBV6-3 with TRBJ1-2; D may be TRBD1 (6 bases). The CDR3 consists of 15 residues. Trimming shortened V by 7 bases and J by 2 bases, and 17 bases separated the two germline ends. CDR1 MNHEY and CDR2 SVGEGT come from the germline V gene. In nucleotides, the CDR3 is TGTGCCAGCACCCCCCTACCCGGACAGAACTATGGCTACACCTTC. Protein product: CASTPLPGQNYGYTF.

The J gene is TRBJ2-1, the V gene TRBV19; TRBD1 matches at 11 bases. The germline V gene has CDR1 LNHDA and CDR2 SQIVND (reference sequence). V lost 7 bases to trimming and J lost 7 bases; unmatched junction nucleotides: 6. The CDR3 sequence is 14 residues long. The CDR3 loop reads CASNSGQGANEQFF. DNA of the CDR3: TGTGCCAGTAACTCTGGACAGGGGGCTAATGAGCAGTTCTTC.

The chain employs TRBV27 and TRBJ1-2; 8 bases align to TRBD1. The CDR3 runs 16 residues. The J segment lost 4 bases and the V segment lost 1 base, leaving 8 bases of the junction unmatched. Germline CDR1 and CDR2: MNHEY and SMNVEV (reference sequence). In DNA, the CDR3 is TGTGCCAGCAGTTTATTTGCGGGACAGGCCGGCTATGGCTACACCTTC. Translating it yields CASSLFAGQAGYGYTF.

The CDR3 DNA reads as TGTGCCAGCAGCCAAGGGGCGCAGGGGGTTTGGGGCACTGAAGCTTTCTTT. This sequence encodes CASSQGAQGVWGTEAFF. This chain joins TRBV3-1 (or the pseudogene TRBV3-2) and TRBJ1-1; 7 nucleotides align to TRBD1. Trimming took 1 base from V and 4 from J; bases not matched to a gene: 12. This CDR3 is built from 17 residues. The germline gives CDR1 LGHDT, CDR2 YNNKEL (reference sequence).

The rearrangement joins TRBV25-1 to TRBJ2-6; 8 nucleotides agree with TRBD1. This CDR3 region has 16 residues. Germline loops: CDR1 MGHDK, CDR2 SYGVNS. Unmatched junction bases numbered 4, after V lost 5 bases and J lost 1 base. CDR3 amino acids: CASSPQGASGANVLTF. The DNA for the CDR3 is TGTGCCAGCAGTCCCCAGGGGGCGTCTGGGGCCAACGTCCTGACTTTC.

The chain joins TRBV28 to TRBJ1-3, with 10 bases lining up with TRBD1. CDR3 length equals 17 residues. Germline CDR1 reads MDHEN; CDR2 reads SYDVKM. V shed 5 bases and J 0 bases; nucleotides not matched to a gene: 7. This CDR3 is CASSPPGQGTSGNTIYF. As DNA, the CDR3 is TGTGCCAGCAGTCCCCCGGGACAGGGGACCTCTGGAAACACCATATATTTT.

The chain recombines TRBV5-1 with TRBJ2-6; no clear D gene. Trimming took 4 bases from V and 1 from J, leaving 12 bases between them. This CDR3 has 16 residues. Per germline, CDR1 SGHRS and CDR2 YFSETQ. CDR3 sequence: CASSLNTPSGANVLTF. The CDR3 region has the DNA TGCGCCAGCAGCCTCAACACCCCTTCTGGGGCCAACGTCCTGACTTTC.

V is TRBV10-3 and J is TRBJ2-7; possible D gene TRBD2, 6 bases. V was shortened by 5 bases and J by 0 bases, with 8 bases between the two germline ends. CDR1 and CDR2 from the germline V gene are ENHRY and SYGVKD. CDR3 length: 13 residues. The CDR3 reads CAISRDSSYEQYV. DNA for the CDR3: TGTGCCATCAGTAGGGACTCCTCCTACGAGCAGTACGTC.

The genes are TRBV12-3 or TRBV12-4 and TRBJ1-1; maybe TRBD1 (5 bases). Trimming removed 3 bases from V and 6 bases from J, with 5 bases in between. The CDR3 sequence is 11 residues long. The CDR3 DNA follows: TGTGCCAGCAGTTTCAGGGCTGAAGCTTTCTTT. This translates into CASSFRAEAFF.

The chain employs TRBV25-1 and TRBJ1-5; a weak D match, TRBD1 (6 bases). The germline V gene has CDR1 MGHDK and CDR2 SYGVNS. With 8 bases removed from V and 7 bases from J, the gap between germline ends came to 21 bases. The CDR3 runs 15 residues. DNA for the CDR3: TGTGCCAGCTCCGAAGGGGGTAGGGGCGCCCAGCCCCAGCATTTT. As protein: CASSEGGRGAQPQHF. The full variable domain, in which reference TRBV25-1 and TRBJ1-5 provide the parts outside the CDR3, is EADIYQTPRYLVIGTGKKITLECSQTMGHDKMYWYQQDPGMELHLIHYSYGVNSTEKGDLSSESTVSRIRTEHFPLTLESARPSHTSQYLCASSEGGRGAQPQHFGDGTRLSIL.

The CDR3 DNA is TGTGCCAGCAGTCGCGCTATCACCGGGGAGCTGTTTTTT. It translates to CASSRAITGELFF. V usage is TRBV2 and J usage is TRBJ2-2; D gene uncertain. CDR3 length: 13 residues. V gave up 5 bases and J gave up 4 bases, with 8 bases separating them. In germline, CDR1 is SNHLY, CDR2 FYNNEI.